The sequence of this T cell receptor (beta chain) was determined in a study of control samples from healthy donors and cancer patients. The method was immunoSEQ multiplex PCR; TCRdb's version includes in-frame clones alone and lacks a portion of them. The table shows more than 120,000 clones, with about 91% occurring only once. The CDR3 runs to 16 residues. The germline gives CDR1 LNHDA, CDR2 SQIVND (reference sequence). Trimming removed 9 bases at V and 0 bases at J, with 20 bases between. Material for sequencing was blood. V gene TRBV19 combines with J gene TRBJ1-1; D uncertain. This receptor was taken from a man aged 25-40 years in good health. CDR3 loop: CASTRGIWSLNTEAFF. The CDR3 DNA reads as TGTGCCAGCACACGGGGTATTTGGTCGCTGAACACTGAAGCTTTCTTT.